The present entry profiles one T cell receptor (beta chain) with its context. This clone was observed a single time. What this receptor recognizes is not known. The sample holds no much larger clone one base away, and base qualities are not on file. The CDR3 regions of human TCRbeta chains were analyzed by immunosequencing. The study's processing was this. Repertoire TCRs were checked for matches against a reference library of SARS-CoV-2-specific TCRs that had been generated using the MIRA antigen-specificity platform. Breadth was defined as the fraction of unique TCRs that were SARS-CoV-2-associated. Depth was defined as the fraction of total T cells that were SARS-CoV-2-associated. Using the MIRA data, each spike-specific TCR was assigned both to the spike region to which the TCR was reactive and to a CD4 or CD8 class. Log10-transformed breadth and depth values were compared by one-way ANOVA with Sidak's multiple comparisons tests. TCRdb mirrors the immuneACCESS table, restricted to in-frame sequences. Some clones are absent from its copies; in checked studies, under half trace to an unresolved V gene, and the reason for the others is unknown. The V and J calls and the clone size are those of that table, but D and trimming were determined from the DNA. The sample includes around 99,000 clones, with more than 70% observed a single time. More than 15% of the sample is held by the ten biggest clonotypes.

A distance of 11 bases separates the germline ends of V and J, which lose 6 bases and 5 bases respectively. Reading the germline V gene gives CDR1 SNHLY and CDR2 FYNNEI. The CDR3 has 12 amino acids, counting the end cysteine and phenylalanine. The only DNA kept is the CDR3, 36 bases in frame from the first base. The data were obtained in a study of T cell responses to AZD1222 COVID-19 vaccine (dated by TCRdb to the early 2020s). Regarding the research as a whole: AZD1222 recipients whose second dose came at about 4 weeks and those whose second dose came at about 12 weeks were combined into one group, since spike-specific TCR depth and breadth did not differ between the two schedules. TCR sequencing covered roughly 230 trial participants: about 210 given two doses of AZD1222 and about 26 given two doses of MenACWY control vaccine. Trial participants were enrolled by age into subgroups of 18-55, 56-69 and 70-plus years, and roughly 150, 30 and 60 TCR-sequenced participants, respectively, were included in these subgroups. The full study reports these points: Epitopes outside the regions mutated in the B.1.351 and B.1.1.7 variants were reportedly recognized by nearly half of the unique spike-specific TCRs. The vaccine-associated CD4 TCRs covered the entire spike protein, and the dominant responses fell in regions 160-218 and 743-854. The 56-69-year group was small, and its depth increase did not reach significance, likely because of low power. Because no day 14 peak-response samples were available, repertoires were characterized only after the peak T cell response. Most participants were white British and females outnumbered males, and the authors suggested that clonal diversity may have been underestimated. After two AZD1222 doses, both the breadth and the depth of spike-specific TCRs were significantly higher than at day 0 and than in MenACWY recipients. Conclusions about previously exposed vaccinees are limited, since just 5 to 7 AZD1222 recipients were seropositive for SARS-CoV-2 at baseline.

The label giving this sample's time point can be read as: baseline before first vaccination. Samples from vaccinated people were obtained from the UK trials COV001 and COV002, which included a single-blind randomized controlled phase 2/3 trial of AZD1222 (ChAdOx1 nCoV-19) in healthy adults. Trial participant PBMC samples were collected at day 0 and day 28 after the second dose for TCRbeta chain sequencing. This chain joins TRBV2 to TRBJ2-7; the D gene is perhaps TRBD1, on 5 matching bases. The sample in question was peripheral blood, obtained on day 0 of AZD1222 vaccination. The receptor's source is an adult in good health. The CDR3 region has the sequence CASSRSRDEQYF. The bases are TGTGCCAGCAGCCGAAGCAGGGACGAGCAGTACTTC.